Sequencing of this T cell receptor (beta chain) was carried out in a study of blood T cell repertoires in COVID-19. Study at large: COVID-19 samples collected from the United States, Italy and Spain covered acute and convalescent phases. The cDNA or gDNA used as material had been derived from T cells, B-cell-depleted T cells, or PBMCs.

Authors' analysis steps: How many nucleated cells were present was estimated from reference gene primer amplification. Clones were sequenced by immunoSEQ multiplex PCR, and TCRdb holds only the in-frame ones, with some missing. For V, J and clone size, that table is used; D and trimming come from the DNA. There are 100,000 to 150,000 clones in the sample; about 80% occur only once, and more than 3% lies in the top ten. Germline CDR1 reads DFQATT; CDR2 reads SNEGSKA (reference sequence). This CDR3 region has 13 residues. Trimming removed 5 bases at V and 5 bases at J, with 13 bases between. The specimen was peripheral blood. This TCR derives from a woman aged 45-60 years with acute or convalescent COVID-19. This chain joins TRBV20-1 and TRBJ1-5, with D possibly being TRBD1 (5 bases). CDR3 sequence (DNA): TGCAGTGCTCGTGAAGGGGTGGATCAGCCCCAGCATTTT. Protein sequence: CSAREGVDQPQHF.